A single sample is the source of the 9 T cell receptor beta chains below, sequenced in a study of early T cells in non-severe SARS-CoV-2 infection. TCRdb called the 5' RACE reads again in MiXCR, with one record for every CDR3 protein. The sample contains tens of thousands of distinct CDR3 sequences, less than 8.5% of which appear only once. The sample comprised whole blood. The source is an adult who was a healthcare worker with PCR-confirmed SARS-CoV-2 infection or an uninfected control (not recorded which).

This clonotype was counted at least ten times. The chain links TRBV30 to TRBJ1-5; no definite D call. CDR1 GTSNPN and CDR2 SVGIG come from the germline V gene (reference sequence). The CDR3 has 14 residues. The V end lost 1 base, the J end lost 0 bases, and 7 bases lay between the germline ends. The CDR3 DNA follows: TGTGCCTGGAGTGCGGTAGTTAGCAATCAGCCCCAGCATTTT. Residues: CAWSAVVSNQPQHF. The complete variable domain, with remaining parts taken from reference TRBV30 and TRBJ1-5, reads SQTIHQWPATLVQPVGSPLSLECTVEGTSNPNLYWYRQAAGRGLQLLFYSVGIGQISSEVPQNLSASRPQDRQFILSSKKLLLSDSGFYLCAWSAVVSNQPQHFGDGTRLSIL.

This clonotype was detected ten times or more. The chain is built from TRBV6-5 and TRBJ2-6; D gene uncertain. Germline CDR1 and CDR2: MNHEY and SVGAGI. The ends were cut back, 4 bases at V and 2 bases at J, with 6 bases in the middle. The CDR3 runs 14 residues. As DNA, the CDR3 is TGTGCCAGCAGTTTGAATGCTGGGGCCAACGTCCTGACTTTC. Amino acid sequence: CASSLNAGANVLTF.

This clonotype has ten or more counts. The chain carries TRBV2 and TRBJ2-5, with 8 bases that match TRBD1. Germline V gene lookup returns CDR1 SNHLY and CDR2 FYNNEI. Trimming removed 10 bases from V and 5 bases from J; junction bases left unmatched: 3. The CDR3 runs to 11 residues. The CDR3 nucleotides are TGTGCCACAGGACAGGGTGAGACCCAGTACTTC. This translates into CATGQGETQYF.

The V gene is TRBV2, the J gene TRBJ2-1; TRBD2 is a possible D gene (6 bases). The CDR3 totals 15 residues. Germline V CDR1 and CDR2: SNHLY, FYNNEI. Trimming took off 3 bases at V and 9 bases at J, with 18 bases between the two ends. CDR3 region: CASSEGSGGRSEQFF. DNA for the CDR3: TGTGCCAGCAGTGAGGGTAGCGGAGGCCGTTCTGAGCAGTTCTTC.

This clonotype was counted many times. The V call is TRBV20-1, the J call TRBJ1-2; tentatively, D is TRBD1 (5 bases). Trimming removed 2 bases from V and 8 bases from J, with 12 bases in between. Germline V gene sequence: CDR1 DFQATT, CDR2 SNEGSKA (reference sequence). The CDR3 runs 12 residues. The CDR3 loop is CSARRDQRGYTF. The CDR3 DNA reads as TGCAGTGCTAGACGGGACCAGCGAGGCTACACCTTC.

The table lists this clonotype with a few counts. The chain carries TRBV7-2 and TRBJ2-2; either TRBD1 or TRBD2 may supply D (6 bases each). The CDR3 covers 17 residues. The germline V and J ends were trimmed by 5 bases and 2 bases, with 18 bases remaining between them. Germline CDR1 SGHTA, CDR2 FQGNSA. CDR3 in DNA: TGTGCCAGCAGCCCCCCCGTTGGGGGGCCTAACACCGGGGAGCTGTTTTTT. Its protein is CASSPPVGGPNTGELFF.

The chain has TRBV10-3 and TRBJ2-3; D gene unclear. Trimming removed 0 bases at V and 3 bases at J, with 7 bases between. Germline CDR1 is ENHRY and CDR2 is SYGVKD. The CDR3 has 14 residues. The CDR3, as DNA: TGTGCCATCAGTGAGTCGATGTCAACAGATACGCAGTATTTT. As protein: CAISESMSTDTQYF.

This clonotype was counted a few times. The gene calls are TRBV7-2 and TRBJ2-7, with 7 positions matching TRBD1. Germline loops: CDR1 SGHTA, CDR2 FQGNSA. V gave up 4 bases and J gave up 8 bases; unmatched junction bases: 8. The CDR3 loop spans 13 amino acids. CDR3 bases: TGTGCCAGCAGCTCCCGACAGGGTAGGCAGCAGTACTTC. Translating gives CASSSRQGRQQYF.

This clonotype was picked up a small number of times. This rearrangement joins TRBV20-1 to TRBJ2-7; the D gene is possibly TRBD2 (6 bases). Germline CDR1 DFQATT, CDR2 SNEGSKA (reference sequence). Trimming cost V 3 bases and J 3 bases, with 12 bases left between them. This CDR3 region has 13 residues. The CDR3 loop reads CSARTSRGYEQYF. In nucleotides, the CDR3 is TGCAGTGCTAGGACTAGTAGGGGCTACGAGCAGTACTTC.